This T cell receptor beta chain was identified in a study of cytomegalovirus exposure and HLA in healthy donors. The study's findings and limits: Data from an earlier analysis indicated that most TCR beta V segments were productive either about 87% or about 30% of the time. For presence/absence analyses, sequencing depth was assumed to be roughly uniform across donors.

This clone has only one observation. What it binds is not known. Amplification used 60 Vbeta primers and 13 Jbeta primers. The protocol was immunoSEQ multiplex PCR, while the TCRdb copy is restricted to in-frame clones and leaves out a portion. The data contain approximately 200,000 clones, approximately 79% of them singletons. This clonotype was obtained from a woman aged 18-29 years in good health and CMV-seronegative. Source material: PBMCs.

CDR3 bases: TGTGCCAGCAGCTTGGGGCGGCCCGGGGAGCTGTTTTTT. It specifies CASSLGRPGELFF. The chain has TRBV5-6 and TRBJ2-2; no clear D. Germline V gives CDR1 SGHDT, CDR2 YYEEEE. Between the trimmed V and J ends, which lost 0 bases and 6 bases, there was a span of 6 bases. CDR3 length equals 13 residues.